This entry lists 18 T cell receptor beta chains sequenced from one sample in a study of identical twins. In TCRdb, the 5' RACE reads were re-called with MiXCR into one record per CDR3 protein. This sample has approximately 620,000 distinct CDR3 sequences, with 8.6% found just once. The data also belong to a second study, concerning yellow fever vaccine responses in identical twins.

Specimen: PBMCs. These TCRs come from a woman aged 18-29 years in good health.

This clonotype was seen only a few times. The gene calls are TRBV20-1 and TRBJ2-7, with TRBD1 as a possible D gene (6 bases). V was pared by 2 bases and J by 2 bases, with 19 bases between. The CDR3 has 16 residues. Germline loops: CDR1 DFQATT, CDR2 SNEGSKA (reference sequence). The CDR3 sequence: CSARTFSGVRAYEQYF. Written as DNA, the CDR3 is TGCAGTGCTAGAACGTTCTCAGGGGTAAGAGCCTACGAGCAGTACTTC.

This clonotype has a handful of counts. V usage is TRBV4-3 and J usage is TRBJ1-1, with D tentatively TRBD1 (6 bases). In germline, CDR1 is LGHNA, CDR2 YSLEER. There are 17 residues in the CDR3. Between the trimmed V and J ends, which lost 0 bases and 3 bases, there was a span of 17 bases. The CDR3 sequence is CASSQDVRGRTYTEAFF. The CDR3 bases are TGCGCCAGCAGCCAAGATGTGCGGGGGCGGACGTACACTGAAGCTTTCTTT.

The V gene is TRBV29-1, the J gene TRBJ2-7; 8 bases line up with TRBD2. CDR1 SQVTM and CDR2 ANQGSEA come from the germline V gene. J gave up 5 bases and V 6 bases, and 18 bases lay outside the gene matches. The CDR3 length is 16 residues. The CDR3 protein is CSVTDPGGQLEDEQYF. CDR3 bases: TGCAGCGTAACAGACCCGGGGGGGCAGTTGGAGGACGAGCAGTACTTC.

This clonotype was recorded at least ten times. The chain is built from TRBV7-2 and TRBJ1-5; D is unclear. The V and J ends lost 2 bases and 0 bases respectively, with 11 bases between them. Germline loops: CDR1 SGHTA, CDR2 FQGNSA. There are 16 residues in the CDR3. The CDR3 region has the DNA TGTGCCAGCAGCTTAAAACACGCGGCTAGCAATCAGCCCCAGCATTTT. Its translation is CASSLKHAASNQPQHF.

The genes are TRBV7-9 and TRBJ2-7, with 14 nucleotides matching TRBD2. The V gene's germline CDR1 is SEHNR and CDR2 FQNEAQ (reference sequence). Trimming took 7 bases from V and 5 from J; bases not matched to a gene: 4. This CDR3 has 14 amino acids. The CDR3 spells CASMGLAGDHEQYF. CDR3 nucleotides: TGTGCCAGCATGGGACTAGCGGGAGACCACGAGCAGTACTTC.

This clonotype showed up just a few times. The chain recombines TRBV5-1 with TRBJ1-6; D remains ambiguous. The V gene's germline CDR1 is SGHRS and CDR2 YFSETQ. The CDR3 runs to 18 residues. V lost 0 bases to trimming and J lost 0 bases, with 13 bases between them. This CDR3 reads CASSLESRMSSYNSPLHF. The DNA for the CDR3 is TGCGCCAGCAGCTTGGAAAGCAGGATGAGCTCCTATAATTCACCCCTCCACTTT.

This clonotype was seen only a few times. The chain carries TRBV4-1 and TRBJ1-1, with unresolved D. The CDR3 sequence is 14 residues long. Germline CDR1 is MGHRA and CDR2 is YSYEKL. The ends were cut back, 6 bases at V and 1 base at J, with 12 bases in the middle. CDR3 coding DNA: TGCGCCAGCAGAGCTCCCTTGAAGAACACTGAAGCTTTCTTT. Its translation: CASRAPLKNTEAFF.

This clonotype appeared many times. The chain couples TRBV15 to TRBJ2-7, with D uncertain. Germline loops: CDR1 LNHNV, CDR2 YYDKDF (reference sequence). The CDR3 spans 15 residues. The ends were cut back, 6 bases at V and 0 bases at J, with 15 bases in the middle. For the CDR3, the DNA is TGTGCCACCAGGGCAAGGGAAACAAGCTCCTACGAGCAGTACTTC. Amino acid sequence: CATRARETSSYEQYF. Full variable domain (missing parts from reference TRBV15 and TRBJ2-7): DAMVIQNPRYQVTQFGKPVTLSCSQTLNHNVMYWYQQKSSQAPKLLFHYYDKDFNNEADTPDNFQSRRPNTSFCFLDIRSPGLGDTAMYLCATRARETSSYEQYFGPGTRLTVT.

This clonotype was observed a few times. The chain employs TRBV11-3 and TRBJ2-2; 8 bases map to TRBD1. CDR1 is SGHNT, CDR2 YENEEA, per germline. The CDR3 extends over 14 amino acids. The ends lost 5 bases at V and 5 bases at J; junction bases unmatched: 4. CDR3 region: CASSRQGWTGELFF. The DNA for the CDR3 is TGTGCCAGCAGCCGACAGGGGTGGACCGGGGAGCTGTTTTTT.

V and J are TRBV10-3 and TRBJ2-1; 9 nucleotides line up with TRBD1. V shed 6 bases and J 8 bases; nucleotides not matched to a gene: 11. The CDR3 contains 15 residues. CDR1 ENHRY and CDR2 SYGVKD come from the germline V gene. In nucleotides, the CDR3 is TGTGCCATCAGGAAAGGGACAGGGTATCTAGATGAGCAGTTCTTC. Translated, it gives CAIRKGTGYLDEQFF.

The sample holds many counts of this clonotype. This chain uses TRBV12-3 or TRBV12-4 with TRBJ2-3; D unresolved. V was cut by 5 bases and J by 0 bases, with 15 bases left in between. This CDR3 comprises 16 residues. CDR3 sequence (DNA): TGTGCCAGCAGTGGCAGGAACGTTCTTAGCACAGATACGCAGTATTTT. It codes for CASSGRNVLSTDTQYF.

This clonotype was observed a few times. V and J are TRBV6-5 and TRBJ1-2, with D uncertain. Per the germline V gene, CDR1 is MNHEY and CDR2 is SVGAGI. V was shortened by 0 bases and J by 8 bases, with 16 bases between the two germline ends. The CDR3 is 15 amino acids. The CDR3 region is CASSYSRPNPEGYTF. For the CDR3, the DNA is TGTGCCAGCAGTTACTCGCGGCCAAACCCAGAAGGCTACACCTTC.

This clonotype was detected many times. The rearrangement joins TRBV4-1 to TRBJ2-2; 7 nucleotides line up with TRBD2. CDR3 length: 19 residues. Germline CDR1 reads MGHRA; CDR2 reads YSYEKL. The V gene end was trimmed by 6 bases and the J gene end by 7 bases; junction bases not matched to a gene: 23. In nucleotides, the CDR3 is TGCGCCAGCAGGCCTACCTTTTTAGGGGAGGGCCATTTCGACGGGGAGCTGTTTTTT. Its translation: CASRPTFLGEGHFDGELFF.

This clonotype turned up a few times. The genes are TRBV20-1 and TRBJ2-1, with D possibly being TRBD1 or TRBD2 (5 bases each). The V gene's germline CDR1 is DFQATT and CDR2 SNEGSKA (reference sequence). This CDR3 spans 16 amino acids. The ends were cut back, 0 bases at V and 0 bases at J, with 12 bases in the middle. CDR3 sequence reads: CSARDRDQGSYNEQFF. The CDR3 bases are TGCAGTGCTAGAGATCGGGACCAGGGCTCCTACAATGAGCAGTTCTTC.

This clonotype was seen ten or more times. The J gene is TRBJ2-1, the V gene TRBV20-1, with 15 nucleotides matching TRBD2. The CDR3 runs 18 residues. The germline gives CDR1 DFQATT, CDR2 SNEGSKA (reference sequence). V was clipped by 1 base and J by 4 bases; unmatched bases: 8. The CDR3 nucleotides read TGCAGTGCTAGAGTGGCGGGGACTAGCGGGGGGCCTTACAATGAGCAGTTCTTC. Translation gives CSARVAGTSGGPYNEQFF.

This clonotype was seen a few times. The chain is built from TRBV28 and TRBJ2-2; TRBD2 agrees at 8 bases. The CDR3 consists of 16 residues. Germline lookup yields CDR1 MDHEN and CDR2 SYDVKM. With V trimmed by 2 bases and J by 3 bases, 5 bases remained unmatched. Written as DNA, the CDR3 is TGTGCCAGCAGTTTAACGGCGGGGGGACACACCGGGGAGCTGTTTTTT. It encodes CASSLTAGGHTGELFF.

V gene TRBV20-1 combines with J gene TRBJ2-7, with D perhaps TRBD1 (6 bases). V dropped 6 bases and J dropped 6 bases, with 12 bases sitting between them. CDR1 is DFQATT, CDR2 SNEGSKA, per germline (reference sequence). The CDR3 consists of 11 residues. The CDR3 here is CSARQVGEQYF. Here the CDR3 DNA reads TGCAGTGCACGACAGGTGGGCGAGCAGTACTTC.

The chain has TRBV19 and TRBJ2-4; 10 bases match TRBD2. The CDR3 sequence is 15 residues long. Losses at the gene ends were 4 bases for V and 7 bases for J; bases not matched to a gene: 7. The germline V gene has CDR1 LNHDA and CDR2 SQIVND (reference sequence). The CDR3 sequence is CASSTSGGRMNIQYF. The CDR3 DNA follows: TGTGCCAGTAGTACTAGCGGGGGAAGAATGAACATTCAGTACTTC.